One sample yielded the 9 T cell receptor beta chains listed below, sequenced in a study of T cell responses to AZD1222 COVID-19 vaccine. Clones were read by immunoSEQ multiplex PCR, and TCRdb kept only the in-frame ones, dropping some. The sample holds 150,000 or so clones, about nine tenths seen once. The input for sequencing was peripheral blood, taken 28 days after the second AZD1222 dose. These receptors were taken from an adult who received the AZD1222 COVID-19 vaccine.

The V call is TRBV11-3, the J call TRBJ2-1; D not certain. The CDR3 covers 13 residues. V shed 2 bases and J shed 6 bases, with 8 bases lying between them. Looked up from germline, CDR1 is SGHNT and CDR2 is YENEEA. CDR3 nucleotide sequence: TGTGCCAGCAGCTTATATTCGGGCAATGAGCAGTTCTTC. It specifies CASSLYSGNEQFF.

J is TRBJ2-1 and V is TRBV11-2, with 7 bases identical to TRBD2. CDR1 and CDR2 (germline): SGHAT, FQNNGV. CDR3 length equals 18 residues. Losses at the gene ends were 2 bases for V and 1 base for J; bases not matched to a gene: 11. The CDR3 loop reads CASSLMIGRTLSYNEQFF. The CDR3 DNA follows: TGTGCCAGCAGCTTAATGATCGGGAGGACTCTATCCTACAATGAGCAGTTCTTC.

J is TRBJ1-3 and V is TRBV6-1; D unresolved. Trimming took 4 bases from V and 0 from J, leaving 13 bases between them. The germline gives CDR1 MNHNS, CDR2 SASEGT. The length of the CDR3 is 16 residues. CDR3 residues: CASSAPSVPSGNTIYF. CDR3 nucleotide sequence: TGTGCCAGCAGTGCCCCTTCAGTCCCCTCTGGAAACACCATATATTTT.

This CDR3 is CASSLDRGPDTQYF. CDR3 bases: TGTGCCAGCAGCTTAGATCGCGGCCCAGATACGCAGTATTTT. The chain combines TRBV11-3 with TRBJ2-3; D not resolved. Germline V gene lookup returns CDR1 SGHNT and CDR2 YENEEA. Trimming shortened V by 0 bases and J by 4 bases, and 8 bases separated the two germline ends. This CDR3 is built from 14 residues.

V and J are TRBV6-2 or TRBV6-3 and TRBJ1-2; D unclear. The CDR3 covers 14 residues. The V gene's germline CDR1 is MNHEY and CDR2 SVGEGT. The V gene lost 5 bases and the J gene lost 0 bases, with 10 bases spanning the gap. CDR3 DNA sequence: TGTGCCAGCAGTGACCCCCCCACTAACTATGGCTACACCTTC. Residues: CASSDPPTNYGYTF.

This clone was seen a single time. The V gene is TRBV3-1 (or the pseudogene TRBV3-2), the J gene TRBJ2-5; TRBD1 might be the D (6 bases). The V gene's germline CDR1 is LGHDT and CDR2 YNNKEL (reference sequence). Trimming removed 2 bases from V and 5 bases from J, with 15 bases in between. The CDR3 has 15 amino acids. CDR3 loop: CASSQFTNGQETQYF. The CDR3 DNA follows: TGTGCCAGCAGCCAATTTACGAACGGACAGGAGACCCAGTACTTC.

The J gene is TRBJ1-1, the V gene TRBV7-9, with D unresolved. V shed 5 bases and J shed 4 bases, with 5 bases lying between them. The CDR3 has 11 residues. The germline V gene has CDR1 SEHNR and CDR2 FQNEAQ (reference sequence). CDR3 in DNA: TGTGCCAGCAGCCCAACCACTGAAGCTTTCTTT. This translates into CASSPTTEAFF. The full variable domain, its missing parts supplied by reference TRBV7-9 and TRBJ1-1, is DTGVSQNPRHKITKRGQNVTFRCDPISEHNRLYWYRQTLGQGPEFLTYFQNEAQLEKSRLLSDRFSAERPKGSFSTLEIQRTEQGDSAMYLCASSPTTEAFFGQGTRLTVV.

The gene calls are TRBV6-5 and TRBJ1-4; no reliable D call. Trimming shortened V by 3 bases and J by 5 bases, and 7 bases separated the two germline ends. This CDR3 region has 13 residues. The germline V gene encodes CDR1 MNHEY and CDR2 SVGAGI. CDR3 region: CASSYRGNEKLFF. The CDR3 nucleotides are TGTGCCAGCAGTTATCGGGGAAATGAAAAACTGTTTTTT.

The rearrangement uses TRBV11-1 and TRBJ2-3; D not resolved. The CDR3 loop spans 14 amino acids. Germline V lookup: CDR1 SGHAT, CDR2 FQDESV (reference sequence). Trimming took off 4 bases at V and 2 bases at J, with 10 bases between the two ends. CDR3 coding DNA: TGTGCCAGCAGCTCCCCACAGATCACAGATACGCAGTATTTT. Its protein is CASSSPQITDTQYF.